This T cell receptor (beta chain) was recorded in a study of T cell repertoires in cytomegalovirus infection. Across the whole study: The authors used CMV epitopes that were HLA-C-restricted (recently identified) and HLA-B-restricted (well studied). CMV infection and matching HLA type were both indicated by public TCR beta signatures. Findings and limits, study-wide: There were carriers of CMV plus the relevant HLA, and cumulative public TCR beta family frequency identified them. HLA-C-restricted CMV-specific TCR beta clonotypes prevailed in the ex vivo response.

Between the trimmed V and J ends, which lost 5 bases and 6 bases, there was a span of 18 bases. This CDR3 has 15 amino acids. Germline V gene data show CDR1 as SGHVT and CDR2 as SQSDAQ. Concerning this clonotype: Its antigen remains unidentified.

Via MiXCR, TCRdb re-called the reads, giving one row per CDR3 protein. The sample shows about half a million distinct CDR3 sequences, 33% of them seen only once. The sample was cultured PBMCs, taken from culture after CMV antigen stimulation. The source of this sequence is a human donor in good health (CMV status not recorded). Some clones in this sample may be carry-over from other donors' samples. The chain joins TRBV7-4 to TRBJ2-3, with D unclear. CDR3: CASSLSGIVRDTQYF. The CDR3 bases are TGTGCCAGCAGCCTCTCGGGCATCGTTCGGGATACGCAGTATTTT.